The 9 T cell receptor beta chains given below trace back to one sample, sequenced in a study of Graves' ophthalmopathy and Graves' hyperthyroidism. The authors amplified TCR beta CDR3 regions, and they did so from RNA transcripts for repertoire sequencing. First-round RT-PCR employed HTBI primers, with a second-round multiplex PCR after it. TCRdb recomputed calls from the multiplex PCR reads with MiXCR, one row per CDR3 protein. Of 600,000 to 700,000 distinct CDR3 sequences in the sample, just over 40% were seen once. The sample was peripheral blood. These receptors originate from an adult man with Graves' ophthalmopathy.

This chain joins TRBV25-1 and TRBJ1-1; D is undetermined. CDR1 is MGHDK, CDR2 SYGVNS, per germline. This CDR3 is 15 amino acids long. V dropped 6 bases and J dropped 7 bases, with 21 bases sitting between them. CDR3 amino acids: CASSQDGEEAGEAFF. In DNA form, the CDR3 reads TGTGCCAGCAGCCAAGACGGGGAGGAGGCAGGTGAAGCTTTCTTT. Complete variable domain (other parts from reference TRBV25-1 and TRBJ1-1): EADIYQTPRYLVIGTGKKITLECSQTMGHDKMYWYQQDPGMELHLIHYSYGVNSTEKGDLSSESTVSRIRTEHFPLTLESARPSHTSQYLCASSQDGEEAGEAFFGQGTRLTVV.

In this sample, this clonotype turned up a few times. The chain links TRBV7-2 to TRBJ2-3; either TRBD1 or TRBD2 may supply D (5 bases each). Trimming took off 5 bases at V and 9 bases at J, with 18 bases between the two ends. Germline CDR1 SGHTA, CDR2 FQGNSA. This CDR3 comprises 14 residues. CDR3 sequence (DNA): TGTGCCAGCAGCCAGGGACGCTCAAGGGGCACGCAGTATTTT. Translation: CASSQGRSRGTQYF.

The chain combines TRBV10-3 with TRBJ1-5; 9 bases fit TRBD1. CDR3 length: 15 residues. V shed 5 bases and J 6 bases; nucleotides not matched to a gene: 8. Per germline, CDR1 ENHRY and CDR2 SYGVKD. CDR3 nucleotides: TGTGCCATCAGTTACGCGCCGGACAGGGGTCAGCCCCAGCATTTT. This sequence encodes CAISYAPDRGQPQHF.

This clonotype appeared a few times. The CDR3 DNA reads as TGTGCCAGCAGCCTCACAGGGACGGGAGAGCAGTACTTC. Translated, it gives CASSLTGTGEQYF. The chain is built from TRBV11-3 and TRBJ2-7, with D tentatively TRBD1 (6 bases). Per the germline V gene, CDR1 is SGHNT and CDR2 is YENEEA. Trimming pared 5 bases from V and 7 bases from J, leaving 15 bases between. This CDR3 comprises 13 residues.

The sample holds many counts of this clonotype. A junction end diverges from the germline sequence, so it may reflect a read error. The chain recombines TRBV10-3 with TRBJ2-7; D is undetermined. This CDR3 has 14 amino acids. Germline values: CDR1 ENHRY, CDR2 SYGVKD. The CDR3: CASSRRVIVDEQYF. CDR3 nucleotide sequence: TGTGCCAGCAGTAGAAGGGTTATAGTCGACGAGCAGTACTTC.

In this sample, this clonotype turned up a few times. The CDR3 is CASSYHSEQYF. DNA of the CDR3: TGTGCCAGCAGTTATCACTCCGAGCAGTACTTC. The genes are TRBV6-5 and TRBJ2-7; D ambiguous. Germline assignment: CDR1 MNHEY and CDR2 SVGAGI. The CDR3 covers 11 residues. Trimming removed 3 bases at V and 6 bases at J, with 6 bases between.

About this clonotype itself: The junction departs from the called germline gene at one end, perhaps through a read error. The chain recombines TRBV5-6 with TRBJ2-5; 7 bases match TRBD1. From germline, CDR1 is SGHDT and CDR2 YYEEEE. This CDR3 region has 17 residues. CDR3 DNA sequence: TGTGTCAGCAGCTATAAGACAGGGCCTCAAAGGTGGTTGACCCAGTACTTC. Protein: CVSSYKTGPQRWLTQYF.

This clonotype was recorded at least ten times. The genes are TRBV5-1 and TRBJ2-7, with TRBD1 matching 9 bases. Germline CDR1 SGHRS, CDR2 YFSETQ. The trim removed 4 bases at V and 8 bases at J, leaving 13 bases unmatched. This CDR3 contains 15 residues. CDR3: CASSPRAGTGLKQYF. CDR3 sequence (DNA): TGCGCCAGCAGCCCTCGCGCCGGGACAGGGTTGAAGCAGTACTTC.

This clonotype was seen repeatedly, ten times or more. The V gene is TRBV7-6, the J gene TRBJ2-2; 9 positions match TRBD1. The CDR3 covers 13 residues. The V and J ends lost 9 bases and 4 bases, in that order; junction bases with no gene match: 3. Germline-derived CDR1 and CDR2 are SGHVS and FNYEAQ. The CDR3, as DNA: TGTGCCAGTGGACAGGGGAGCACCGGGGAGCTGTTTTTT. Its protein product is CASGQGSTGELFF.